This T cell receptor (beta chain) is drawn from a study of molecular identifiers for immune sequencing clone quantification. TCRdb redid the calling of the PCR reads with MiXCR, one entry per CDR3 protein. The sample records around 13,000 distinct CDR3 sequences, around 17% being singletons. The CDR3 runs to 13 residues. The germline CDR1 and CDR2 sequences are SGHVS and FNYEAQ. Notes on this clonotype: This could be a read error, since a much larger clone is one nucleotide away.

The source is a human donor in good health. Some libraries in this study had Jurkat cell RNA spiked in. This chain connects TRBV7-6 to TRBJ2-1, with a weak D call TRBD2 (6 bases). Input material: naive CD8+ T cells from blood, with Jurkat cell RNA spiked in. The sample's subset: FACS-sorted CD8+CD4-CCR7+CD45RA+ naive T cells. In DNA form, the CDR3 reads TGTGCCAGCAGCCTACGAGTCGGGGAGGAGCAGTCCTTC. The encoded protein is CASSLRVGEEQSF.